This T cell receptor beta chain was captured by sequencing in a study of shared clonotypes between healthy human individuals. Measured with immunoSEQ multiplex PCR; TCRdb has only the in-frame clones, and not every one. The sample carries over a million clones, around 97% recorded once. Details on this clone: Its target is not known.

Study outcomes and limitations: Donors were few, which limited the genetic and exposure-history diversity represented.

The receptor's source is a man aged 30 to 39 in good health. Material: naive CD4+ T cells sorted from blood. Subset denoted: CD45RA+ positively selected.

CDR3 in DNA: TGTGCCAGCAGCGTAGCGGGGACTAGCGAGAGTCTGAATACGCAGTATTTT. It translates to CASSVAGTSESLNTQYF. The chain couples TRBV9 to TRBJ2-3; 10 bases fit TRBD2. The CDR3 runs to 17 residues. Losses at the gene ends were 0 bases for V and 7 bases for J; bases not matched to a gene: 11. Germline V gene lookup returns CDR1 SGDLS and CDR2 YYNGEE. The full variable domain, completed using reference TRBV9 and TRBJ2-3, is DSGVTQTPKHLITATGQRVTLRCSPRSGDLSVYWYQQSLDQGLQFLIQYYNGEERAKGNILERFSAQQFPDLHSELNLSSLELGDSALYFCASSVAGTSESLNTQYFGPGTRLTVL.